This entry is about one T cell receptor beta chain. The method was immunoSEQ multiplex PCR; TCRdb's version includes in-frame clones alone and lacks a portion of them. The repertoire holds 300,000 to 450,000 clones, with over 75% as singletons. These data belong to a study of blood T cell repertoires in COVID-19. What the recovered Cohort 3 donors had was two negative PCRs, clearance, or symptom resolution. The source material was PBMCs or T cells enriched from blood (not recorded which). The source of this sequence is a man in his thirties or forties who had recovered from COVID-19.

The CDR3, as DNA: TGCACCAGAAGGGGCTTCAACACTGAAGCTTTCTTT. As protein: CTRRGFNTEAFF. J is TRBJ1-1 and V is TRBV1; the DNA was not used to check the table's D call, TRBD1. TRBV1 is a documented pseudogene. The CDR3 is 12 amino acids.